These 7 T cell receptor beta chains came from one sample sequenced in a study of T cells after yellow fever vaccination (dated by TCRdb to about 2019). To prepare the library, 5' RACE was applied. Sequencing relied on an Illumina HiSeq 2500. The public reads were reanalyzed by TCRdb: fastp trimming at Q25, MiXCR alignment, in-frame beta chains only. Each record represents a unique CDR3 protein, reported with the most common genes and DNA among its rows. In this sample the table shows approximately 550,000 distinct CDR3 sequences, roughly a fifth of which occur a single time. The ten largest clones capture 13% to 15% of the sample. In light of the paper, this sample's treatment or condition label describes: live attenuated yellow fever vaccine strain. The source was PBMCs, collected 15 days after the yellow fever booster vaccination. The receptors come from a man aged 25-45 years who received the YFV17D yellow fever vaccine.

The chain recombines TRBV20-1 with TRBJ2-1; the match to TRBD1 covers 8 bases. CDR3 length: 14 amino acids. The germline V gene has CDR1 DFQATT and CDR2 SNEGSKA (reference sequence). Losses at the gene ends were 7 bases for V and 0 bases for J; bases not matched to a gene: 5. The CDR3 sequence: CSDDRGRSYNEQFF. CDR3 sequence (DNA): TGCAGTGACGACAGGGGCCGCTCCTACAATGAGCAGTTCTTC.

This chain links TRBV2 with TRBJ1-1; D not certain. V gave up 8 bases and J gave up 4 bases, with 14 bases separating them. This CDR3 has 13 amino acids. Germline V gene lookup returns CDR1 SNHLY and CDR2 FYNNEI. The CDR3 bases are TGTGCCAGCGGAGTAGAGGGTAGCACTGAAGCTTTCTTT. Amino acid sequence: CASGVEGSTEAFF.

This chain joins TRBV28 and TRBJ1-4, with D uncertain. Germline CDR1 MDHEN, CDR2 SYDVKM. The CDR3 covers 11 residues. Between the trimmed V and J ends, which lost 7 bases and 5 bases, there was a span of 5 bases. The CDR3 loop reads CASKGNEKLFF. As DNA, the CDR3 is TGTGCCAGCAAGGGAAATGAAAAACTGTTTTTT. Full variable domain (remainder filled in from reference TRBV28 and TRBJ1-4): DVKVTQSSRYLVKRTGEKVFLECVQDMDHENMFWYRQDPGLGLRLIYFSYDVKMKEKGDIPEGYSVSREKKERFSLILESASTNQTSMYLCASKGNEKLFFGSGTQLSVL.

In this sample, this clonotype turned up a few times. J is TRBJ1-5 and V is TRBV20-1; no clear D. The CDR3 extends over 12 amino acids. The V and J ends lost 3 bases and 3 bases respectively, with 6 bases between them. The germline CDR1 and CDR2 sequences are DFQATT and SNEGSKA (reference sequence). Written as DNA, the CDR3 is TGCAGTGCTAGTAAACCCAATCAGCCCCAGCATTTT. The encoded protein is CSASKPNQPQHF.

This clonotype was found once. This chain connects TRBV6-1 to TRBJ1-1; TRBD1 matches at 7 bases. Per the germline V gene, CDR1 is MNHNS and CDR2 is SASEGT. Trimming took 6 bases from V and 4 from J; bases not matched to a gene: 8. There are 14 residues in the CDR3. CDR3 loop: CASSNRGLSTEAFF. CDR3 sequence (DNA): TGTGCCAGCAGCAACAGGGGACTTAGCACTGAAGCTTTCTTT.

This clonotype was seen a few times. This CDR3 is CAWSSGTVYGYTF. The DNA for the CDR3 is TGTGCCTGGAGCTCCGGGACAGTCTATGGCTACACCTTC. The rearrangement uses TRBV30 and TRBJ1-2, with 7 bases identical to TRBD1. Germline CDR1 and CDR2: GTSNPN and SVGIG (reference sequence). The CDR3 sequence is 13 residues long. After removal of 3 bases from V and 4 bases from J, the junction contained 5 bases not matched to a gene.

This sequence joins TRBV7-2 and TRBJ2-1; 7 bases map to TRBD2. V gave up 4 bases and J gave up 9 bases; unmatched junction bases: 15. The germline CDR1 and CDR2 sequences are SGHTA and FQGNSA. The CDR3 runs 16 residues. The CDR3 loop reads CASSSPQAGVFGEQFF. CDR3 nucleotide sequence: TGTGCCAGCAGCTCCCCCCAGGCGGGAGTTTTTGGTGAGCAGTTCTTC.